A single sample is the source of the 9 T cell receptor beta chains below, sequenced in a study of OX40 agonist ivuxolimab in advanced cancers. Only in-frame clones appear in the TCRdb table, and some are missing; sequencing was by immunoSEQ multiplex PCR. Of 95,000 to 100,000 clones in the sample, about 92% were seen once. This specimen was CD4+ or CD8+ T cells sorted from blood, taken in a trial of the OX40 agonist ivuxolimab. Source of these receptors: an adult with an advanced solid tumor such as melanoma, head and neck, liver or kidney cancer.

The chain is built from TRBV2 and TRBJ1-5; D call uncertain. CDR1 is SNHLY, CDR2 FYNNEI, per germline. The V end was cut by 6 bases, the J end by 2 bases, with 17 bases between. This CDR3 contains 16 residues. This CDR3 is CASSAAQGRGNQPQHF. For the CDR3, the DNA is TGTGCCAGCAGCGCGGCCCAAGGCCGGGGCAATCAGCCCCAGCATTTT. Looking up the rest from reference TRBV2 and TRBJ1-5 gives the full variable domain: EPEVTQTPSHQVTQMGQEVILRCVPISNHLYFYWYRQILGQKVEFLVSFYNNEISEKSEIFDDQFSVERPDGSNFTLKIRSTKLEDSAMYFCASSAAQGRGNQPQHFGDGTRLSIL.

The chain uses TRBV7-3 and TRBJ2-2, with 12 bases matching TRBD2. This CDR3 has 15 amino acids. In germline, CDR1 is SGHTA, CDR2 FQGTGA. J lost 5 bases, V lost 4 bases, and 2 bases had no gene match. The CDR3, as DNA: TGTGCCAGCAGCTACCTAGCGGGAGGGACCGGGGAGCTGTTTTTT. This codes for CASSYLAGGTGELFF.

This CDR3 is CASSVDGRPYNEQFF. CDR3 DNA: TGTGCCAGCAGCGTAGACGGGAGACCCTACAATGAGCAGTTCTTC. The V call is TRBV9, the J call TRBJ2-1; the D gene is possibly TRBD2 (6 bases). This CDR3 is built from 15 residues. Germline values: CDR1 SGDLS, CDR2 YYNGEE. V gave up 0 bases and J gave up 2 bases, with 9 bases separating them.

Worth noting for this clone: The junction does not match germline at one end; this may be a read error. The chain combines TRBV7-7 with TRBJ2-5, with D unresolved. The CDR3 spans 15 residues. CDR1 is SSHAT and CDR2 is FNYEAQ in the germline V gene (reference sequence). The CDR3 DNA follows: TGTGCTAGCAGCCCTGACTTAGCCTGGGGAGAGACCCAGTACTTC. This sequence encodes CASSPDLAWGETQYF.

The chain recombines TRBV4-2 with TRBJ1-3, with 8 positions matching TRBD1. Losses at the gene ends were 5 bases for V and 5 bases for J; bases not matched to a gene: 8. CDR1 LGHNA and CDR2 YNFKEQ come from the germline V gene. There are 15 residues in the CDR3. CDR3 loop: CASSADRGGRNTIYF. The CDR3 nucleotides read TGTGCCAGCAGCGCTGACAGGGGAGGGAGAAACACCATATATTTT.

This chain uses TRBV28 with TRBJ1-2, with D hard to call. This CDR3 is 15 amino acids long. The V end was cut by 7 bases, the J end by 7 bases, with 22 bases between. Germline V lookup: CDR1 MDHEN, CDR2 SYDVKM. The DNA for the CDR3 is TGTGCCAGCATCCTCGGCGCGTCGACGTACGGTGGCTACACCTTC. Amino acid sequence: CASILGASTYGGYTF.

J is TRBJ1-3 and V is TRBV28, with D uncertain. Germline lookup yields CDR1 MDHEN and CDR2 SYDVKM. Trimming took off 3 bases at V and 2 bases at J, with 11 bases between the two ends. The length of the CDR3 is 15 residues. As DNA, the CDR3 is TGTGCCAGCAGTTTTACAGTCAAACCTGGAAACACCATATATTTT. Its protein is CASSFTVKPGNTIYF. Full variable domain (rest looked up from reference TRBV28 and TRBJ1-3): DVKVTQSSRYLVKRTGEKVFLECVQDMDHENMFWYRQDPGLGLRLIYFSYDVKMKEKGDIPEGYSVSREKKERFSLILESASTNQTSMYLCASSFTVKPGNTIYFGEGSWLTVV.

DNA of the CDR3: TGTGCCAGCAGTGAAGGGCGCACCGGGGAGCTGTTTTTT. As protein: CASSEGRTGELFF. The chain has TRBV2 and TRBJ2-2, with D unclear. With 1 base removed from V and 4 bases from J, the gap between germline ends came to 4 bases. This CDR3 has 13 residues. Germline V gene sequence: CDR1 SNHLY, CDR2 FYNNEI.

The rearrangement uses TRBV5-1 and TRBJ2-5; no clear D gene. CDR3 length: 13 residues. Germline-derived CDR1 and CDR2 are SGHRS and YFSETQ. V was clipped by 0 bases and J by 3 bases, with 6 bases between them. The CDR3 region has the DNA TGCGCCAGCAGCTTGGGTGTCGAAGAGACCCAGTACTTC. It specifies CASSLGVEETQYF. Complete variable domain (other parts from reference TRBV5-1 and TRBJ2-5): KAGVTQTPRYLIKTRGQQVTLSCSPISGHRSVSWYQQTPGQGLQFLFEYFSETQRNKGNFPGRFSGRQFSNSRSEMNVSTLELGDSALYLCASSLGVEETQYFGPGTRLLVL.